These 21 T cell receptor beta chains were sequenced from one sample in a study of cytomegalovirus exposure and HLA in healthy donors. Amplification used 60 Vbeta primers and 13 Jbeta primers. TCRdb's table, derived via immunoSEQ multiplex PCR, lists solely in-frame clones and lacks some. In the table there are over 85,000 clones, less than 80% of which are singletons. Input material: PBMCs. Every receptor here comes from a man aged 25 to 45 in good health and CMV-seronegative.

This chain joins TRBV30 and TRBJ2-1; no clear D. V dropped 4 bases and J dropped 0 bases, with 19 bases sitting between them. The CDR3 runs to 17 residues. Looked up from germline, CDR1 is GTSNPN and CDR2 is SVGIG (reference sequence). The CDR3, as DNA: TGTGCCTGGACTCTTTATTTGTACAGCAGCTCCTACAATGAGCAGTTCTTC. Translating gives CAWTLYLYSSSYNEQFF.

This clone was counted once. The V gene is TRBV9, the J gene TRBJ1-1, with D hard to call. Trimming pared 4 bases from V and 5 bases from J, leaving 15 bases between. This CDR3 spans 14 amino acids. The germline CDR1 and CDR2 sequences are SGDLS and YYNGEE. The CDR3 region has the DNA TGTGCCAGCAGCTCCGGCCGGGGAGGGACTGAAGCTTTCTTT. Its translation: CASSSGRGGTEAFF.

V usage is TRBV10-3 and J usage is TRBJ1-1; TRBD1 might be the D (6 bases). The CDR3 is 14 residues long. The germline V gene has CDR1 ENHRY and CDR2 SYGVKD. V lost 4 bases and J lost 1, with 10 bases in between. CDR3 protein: CAISVGQQNTEAFF. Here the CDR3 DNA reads TGTGCCATCAGTGTGGGACAACAGAACACTGAAGCTTTCTTT.

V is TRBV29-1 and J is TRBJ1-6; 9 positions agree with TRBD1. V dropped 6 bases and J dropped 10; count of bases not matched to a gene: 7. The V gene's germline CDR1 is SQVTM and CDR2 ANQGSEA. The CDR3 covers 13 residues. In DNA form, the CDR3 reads TGCAGCGTCTGGACAGGGGATGGCTCACCCCTCCACTTT. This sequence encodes CSVWTGDGSPLHF. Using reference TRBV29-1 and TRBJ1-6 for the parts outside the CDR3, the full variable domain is SAVISQKPSRDICQRGTSLTIQCQVDSQVTMMFWYRQQPGQSLTLIATANQGSEATYESGFVIDKFPISRPNLTFSTLTVSNMSPEDSSIYLCSVWTGDGSPLHFGNGTRLTVT.

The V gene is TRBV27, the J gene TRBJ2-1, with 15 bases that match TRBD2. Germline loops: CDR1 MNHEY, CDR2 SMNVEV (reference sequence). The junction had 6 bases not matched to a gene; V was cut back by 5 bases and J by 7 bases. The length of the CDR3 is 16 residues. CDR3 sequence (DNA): TGTGCCAGCAGTCCGGGACTAGCGGGAGGATGGAATGAGCAGTTCTTC. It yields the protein CASSPGLAGGWNEQFF.

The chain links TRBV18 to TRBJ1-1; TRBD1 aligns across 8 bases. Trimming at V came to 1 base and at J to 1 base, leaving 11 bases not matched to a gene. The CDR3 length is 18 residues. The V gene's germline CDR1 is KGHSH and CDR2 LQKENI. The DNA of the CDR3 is TGTGCCAGCTCACCACGGGCCGCAGGGGGCATAGGGAACACTGAAGCTTTCTTT. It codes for CASSPRAAGGIGNTEAFF.

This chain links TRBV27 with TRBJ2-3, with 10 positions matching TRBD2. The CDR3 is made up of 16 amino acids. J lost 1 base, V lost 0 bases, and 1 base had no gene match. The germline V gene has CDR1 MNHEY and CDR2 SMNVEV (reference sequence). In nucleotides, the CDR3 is TGTGCCAGCAGTTTATCCCTAGCGGGAGGCACAGATACGCAGTATTTT. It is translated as CASSLSLAGGTDTQYF.

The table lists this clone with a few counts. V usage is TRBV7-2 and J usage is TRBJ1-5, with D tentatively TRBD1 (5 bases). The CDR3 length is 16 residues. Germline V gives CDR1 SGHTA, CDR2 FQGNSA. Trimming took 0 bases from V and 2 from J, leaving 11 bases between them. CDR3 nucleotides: TGTGCCAGCAGCTTAGCGCAGGGTATGGGCAATCAGCCCCAGCATTTT. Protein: CASSLAQGMGNQPQHF.

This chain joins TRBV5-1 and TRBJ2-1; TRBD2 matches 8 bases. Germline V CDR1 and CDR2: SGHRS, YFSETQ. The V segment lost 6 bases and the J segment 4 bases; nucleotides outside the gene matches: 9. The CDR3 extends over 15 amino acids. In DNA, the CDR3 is TGCGCCAGCATCAGGGAAGCGGGAGCGTACAATGAGCAGTTCTTC. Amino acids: CASIREAGAYNEQFF.

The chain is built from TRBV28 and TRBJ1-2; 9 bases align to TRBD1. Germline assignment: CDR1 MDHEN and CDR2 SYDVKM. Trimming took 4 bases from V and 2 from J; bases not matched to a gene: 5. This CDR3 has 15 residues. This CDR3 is CASSYLGTGNYGYTF. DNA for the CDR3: TGTGCCAGCAGTTACTTAGGGACAGGGAACTATGGCTACACCTTC.

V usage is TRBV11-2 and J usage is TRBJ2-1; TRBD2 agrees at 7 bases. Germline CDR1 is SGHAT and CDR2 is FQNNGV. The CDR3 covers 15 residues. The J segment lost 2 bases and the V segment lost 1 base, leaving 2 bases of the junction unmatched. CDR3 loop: CASSLVGGTYNEQFF. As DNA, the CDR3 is TGTGCCAGCAGCTTAGTGGGGGGGACCTACAATGAGCAGTTCTTC.

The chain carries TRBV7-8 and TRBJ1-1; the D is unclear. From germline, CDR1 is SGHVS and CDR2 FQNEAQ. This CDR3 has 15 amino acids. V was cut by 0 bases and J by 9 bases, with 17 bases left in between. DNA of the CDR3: TGTGCCAGCAGCTTAGCCCGAGGCGACGGGGTGAAAGCTTTCTTT. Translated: CASSLARGDGVKAFF.

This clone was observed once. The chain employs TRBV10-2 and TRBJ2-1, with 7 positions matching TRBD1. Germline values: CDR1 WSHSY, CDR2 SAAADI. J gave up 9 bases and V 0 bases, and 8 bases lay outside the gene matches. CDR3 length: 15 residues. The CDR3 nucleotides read TGCGCCAGCAGTGAGTCTGGGAACCCAGGGGGTGAGCAGTTCTTC. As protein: CASSESGNPGGEQFF.

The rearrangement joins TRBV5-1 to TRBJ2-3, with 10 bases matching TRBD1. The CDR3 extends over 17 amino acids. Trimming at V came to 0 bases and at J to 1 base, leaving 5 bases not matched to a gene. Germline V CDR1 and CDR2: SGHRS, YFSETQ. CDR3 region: CASSLGGTGAGTDTQYF. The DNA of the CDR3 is TGCGCCAGCAGCTTGGGGGGGACAGGGGCCGGCACAGATACGCAGTATTTT.

Here the CDR3 reads CASSESALDRGQETQYF. In DNA form, the CDR3 reads TGTGCCAGCAGTGAATCCGCATTGGACAGGGGTCAAGAGACCCAGTACTTC. V gene TRBV25-1 combines with J gene TRBJ2-5, with 9 bases identical to TRBD1. With V trimmed by 1 base and J by 2 bases, 8 bases remained unmatched. There are 17 residues in the CDR3. The germline V gene has CDR1 MGHDK and CDR2 SYGVNS. The whole variable domain, remainder taken from reference TRBV25-1 and TRBJ2-5, is EADIYQTPRYLVIGTGKKITLECSQTMGHDKMYWYQQDPGMELHLIHYSYGVNSTEKGDLSSESTVSRIRTEHFPLTLESARPSHTSQYLCASSESALDRGQETQYFGPGTRLLVL.

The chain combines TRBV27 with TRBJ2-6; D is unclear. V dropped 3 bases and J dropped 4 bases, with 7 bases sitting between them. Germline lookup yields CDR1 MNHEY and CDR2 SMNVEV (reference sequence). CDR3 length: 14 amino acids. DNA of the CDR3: TGTGCCAGCAGTTTCGGGTCCGGGGCCAACGTCCTGACTTTC. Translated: CASSFGSGANVLTF.

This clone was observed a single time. In DNA form, the CDR3 reads TGTGCCATCAGAATCTCCGGGACAGCGAACACTGAAGCTTTCTTT. It encodes CAIRISGTANTEAFF. The chain uses TRBV10-3 and TRBJ1-1; 7 bases fit TRBD1. The J segment lost 1 base and the V segment lost 6 bases, leaving 8 bases of the junction unmatched. The germline V gene encodes CDR1 ENHRY and CDR2 SYGVKD. The CDR3 consists of 15 residues.

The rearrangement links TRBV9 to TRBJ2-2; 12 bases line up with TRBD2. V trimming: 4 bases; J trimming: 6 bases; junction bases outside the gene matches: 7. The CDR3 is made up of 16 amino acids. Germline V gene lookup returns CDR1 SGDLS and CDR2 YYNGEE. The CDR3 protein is CASSPKGLAGSGELFF. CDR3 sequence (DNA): TGTGCCAGCAGCCCTAAAGGACTAGCGGGGTCCGGGGAGCTGTTTTTT.

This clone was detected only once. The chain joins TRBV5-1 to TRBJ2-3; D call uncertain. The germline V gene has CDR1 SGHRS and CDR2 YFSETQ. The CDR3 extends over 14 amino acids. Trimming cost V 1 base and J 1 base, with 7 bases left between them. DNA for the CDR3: TGCGCCAGCAGCTTGCTAGGAGGCACAGATACGCAGTATTTT. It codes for CASSLLGGTDTQYF.

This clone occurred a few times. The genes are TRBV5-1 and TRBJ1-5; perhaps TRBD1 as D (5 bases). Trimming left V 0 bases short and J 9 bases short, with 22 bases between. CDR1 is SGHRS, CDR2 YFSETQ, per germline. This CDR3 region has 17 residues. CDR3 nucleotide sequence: TGCGCCAGCAGCTTGGAGGAGGGGCCTCAATTAAACGGGCCCCAGCATTTT. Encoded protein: CASSLEEGPQLNGPQHF.

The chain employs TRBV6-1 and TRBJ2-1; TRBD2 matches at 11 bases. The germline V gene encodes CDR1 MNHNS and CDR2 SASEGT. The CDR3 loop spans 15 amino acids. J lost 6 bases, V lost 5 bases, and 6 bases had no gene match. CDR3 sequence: CASSTLAGATNEQFF. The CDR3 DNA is TGTGCCAGCAGTACACTAGCGGGGGCAACCAATGAGCAGTTCTTC.